This T cell receptor beta chain originates from a study of blood T cells in healthy people across ages (dated by TCRdb to the mid-2010s). For the study in its entirety: Template switching captured roughly one uniquely barcoded TCR beta cDNA molecule per two T cells in model experiments. Age-related changes in TCR beta repertoire diversity were measured in the study by deep sequencing normalized with unique cDNA molecular identifiers. The donors were split into four age groups: young (average around 16 years), middle-aged (nearly 40), aged (about 62) and long-lived (about 82). For two donors (one aged 18 to 30 and one aged 80 or older), the study analyzed two additional independent replicas of 1 million unique cDNA reads from the same blood draw. Overall results and qualifications from the work: The CMV infection status of donors was not known, potentially confounding age-related changes in expanded clonotypes. The percentage of naive T cells measured by flow cytometry correlated strongly with observed TCR beta diversity. Conclusive comparison of naive and antigen-experienced compartments was prevented by the profiling of bulk unsorted PBMCs. Total diversity estimates from one million sequenced T cells were considered lower bounds and underestimates. As age increased, observed TCR beta diversity per million T cells dropped in a roughly linear way, and a significant reduction was already evident by age 40. Compared with the aged group, more naive CD4+ T cells, fewer expanded clones and increased TCR diversity were shown by the long-lived group, suggesting age selection.

The 40 or so donors, aged roughly 6 to 95 years, were systemically healthy Caucasian individuals from Russia. Each donor gave ten milliliters of peripheral blood, collected into EDTA-treated Vacutainer tubes. Ficoll-Paque density-gradient centrifugation was used to isolate PBMCs, with at least 7 million obtained per sample. Total RNA was extracted from PBMCs with Trizol reagent, with at least 6 micrograms obtained per sample. The percentages of naive CD45RAhigh/CD27high T cells were determined by flow cytometry on a PBMC aliquot from every donor. Note on this clonotype: What this receptor recognizes is not known. Base qualities are not recorded, but no much larger clone differs from it by a single base.

The CDR3 measures 14 amino acids from cysteine to phenylalanine. The only DNA kept is the CDR3, 42 bases in frame from the first base. A distance of 13 bases separates the germline ends of V and J, which lose 6 bases and 4 bases respectively. Library preparation was by 5' RACE. Data came from an Illumina HiSeq 2500. A second roughly 6 to 12 cycle PCR used a sample-barcoded 5' primer and a J-beta primer mix. A template-switch 5' adaptor carrying 12 random nucleotides introduced a unique molecular identifier onto each TCR beta cDNA molecule. Each sample yielded at least 2.5 million CDR3-containing paired-end reads. First-strand cDNA synthesis was performed from all RNA using the Mint cDNA synthesis kit, with priming by a TRBC-specific oligonucleotide. Following uracil-DNA glycosylase treatment, all cDNA underwent a first 18-cycle PCR with the universal primers M1SS and BC2_uni_R. The study's processing was this. Each sample was normalized by randomly selecting 1 million high-quality reads, each carrying a distinct molecular identifier. Instead of being binned into consensus sequences, reads that shared molecular identifiers were thrown out. MiTCR, set to a Q25 quality threshold and the strictest error-elimination algorithm, was used for CDR3 identification, clonotype clustering and error correction. A nonparametric unseen species model using Euler transformation provided a lower-bound estimate of total TCR beta diversity. Through fastp at Q25 and MiXCR, TCRdb rebuilt clones from the public reads, retaining in-frame beta chains. One record per CDR3 amino acid sequence lists the most common genes and DNA. Here the V and J calls rest on TCRdb's processing, not on the authors' analysis. A total of approximately 800,000 distinct CDR3 sequences appear in this sample, roughly 24% of them only once. The ten largest clonotypes hold about 3% of the sample.

These data were also reused for a study on T cells of mothers and their children. As the second study states: Nine systemically healthy Caucasian individuals served as donors, namely three mothers together with their six children. cDNA synthesis consumed the entire amount of extracted RNA, loaded at around 1.5 ug RNA in each 15 ul reaction. In the second PCR, the M1S primer introduced both the sample barcodes and 2-4 random nucleotides. Each mother yielded over 8.5 million TCR beta CDR3 reads and each child 2.5 million to 3 million reads. In both related and unrelated pairs, thymic selection shapes the output of TCR recombination in a similar way, with inherited differences having only a minor effect. Normalized repertoire overlap was always found to be slightly, but never significantly, higher in related mother-child pairs than in unrelated mother-child pairs. No persistent microchimeric T cell clones were detected, at a sensitivity of approximately 90 clones per million clonotypes. Deep NGS was used in the study to compare the TCR beta repertoires of mothers and children and to look for features that separate related mother-child pairs from unrelated individuals. The mean age was around 42 +/- 4 years for the mothers and around 10 +/- 4 years for the children. After adapter ligation with NEBNext reagents, the libraries were sequenced on Illumina HiSeq 2000 with 100+100 nt paired-end reads. To prevent cross-contamination, the mother and child libraries were prepared a month apart and were sequenced in separate runs. Between roughly 500,000 and 2,300,000 distinct TCR beta clonotypes were identified per donor. Naive TCR beta clonotypes were estimated from low-frequency clonotypes matched to each donor's FACS-determined naive share, without sorting.

This clonotype was sampled from a boy aged 5 to 17 in good health. Material: blood. The chain links TRBV12-3 or TRBV12-4 with TRBJ1-3; the D segment could be TRBD1, given 5 matching bases. The nucleotides read TGTGCCAGCAGCCACCACGGGGGAGGAAACACCATATATTTT. Translated, it reads CASSHHGGGNTIYF.